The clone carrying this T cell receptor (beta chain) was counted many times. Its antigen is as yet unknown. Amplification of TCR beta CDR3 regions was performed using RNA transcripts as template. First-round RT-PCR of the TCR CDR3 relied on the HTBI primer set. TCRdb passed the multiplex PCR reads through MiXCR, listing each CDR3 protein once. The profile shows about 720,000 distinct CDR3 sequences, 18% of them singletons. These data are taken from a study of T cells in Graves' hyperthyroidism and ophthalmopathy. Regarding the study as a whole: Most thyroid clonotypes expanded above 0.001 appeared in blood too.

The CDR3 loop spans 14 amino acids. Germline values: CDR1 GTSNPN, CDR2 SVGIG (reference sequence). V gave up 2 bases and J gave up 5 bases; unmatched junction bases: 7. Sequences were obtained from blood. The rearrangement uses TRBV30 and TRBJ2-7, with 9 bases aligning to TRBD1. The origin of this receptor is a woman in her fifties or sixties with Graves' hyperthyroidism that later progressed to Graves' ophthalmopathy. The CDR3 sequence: CAWSTGTGFNEQYF. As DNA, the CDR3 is TGTGCCTGGAGTACCGGGACAGGGTTTAACGAGCAGTACTTC.